These T cell receptor beta chains were read from a single sample in a study of regulatory T cells in long-lasting Graves disease. TCRdb recomputed calls from the multiplex PCR reads with MiXCR, one row per CDR3 protein. The repertoire holds about 290,000 distinct CDR3 sequences, approximately 20% seen once, with 56% in the top ten. The sequencing here drew on peripheral blood mononuclear cells (PBMCs), taken when the disease was refractory, from a patient treated with antithyroid drugs. The receptors shown here come from a female donor with Graves disease. Both conserved end residues are part of each CDR3. A D gene is named only where the DNA matches it firmly. Only some rows state a clone size, as once, few, many or a class for expanded clones.

j_call v_call clone_size d_call cdr3_aa cdr3_nt
TRBJ2-5 TRBV18 few - CASSLRTGTETQYF TGTGCCAGCTCCCTCCGGACCGGAACGGAGACCCAGTACTTC
TRBJ1-2 TRBV20-1 many - CSATRQESNYGYTF TGCAGTGCTACCCGACAGGAGAGTAACTATGGCTACACCTTC
TRBJ2-5 TRBV10-3 - - CATLPEYQETQYF TGTGCCACTCTACCAGAGTACCAAGAGACCCAGTACTTC
TRBJ1-2 TRBV16 few - CASSQFRQRGSNGYTF TGTGCCAGCAGCCAATTTAGGCAGAGGGGCTCAAATGGCTACACCTTC
TRBJ2-4 TRBV11-2 few - CASSRWGAAKNIQYF TGTGCCAGCAGCCGCTGGGGGGCGGCCAAAAACATTCAGTACTTC
TRBJ2-7 TRBV14 - - CASRPTGLAEQYF TGTGCCAGCAGGCCTACAGGGTTGGCGGAGCAGTACTTC
TRBJ1-4 TRBV5-6 - - CASSQTETLLATNEKLFF TGTGCCAGCAGCCAAACCGAGACACTCCTTGCAACTAATGAAAAACTGTTTTTT
TRBJ2-2 TRBV2 many - CASSERGRTGELFF TGTGCCAGCAGTGAGCGCGGCCGGACCGGGGAGCTGTTTTTT
TRBJ2-7 TRBV12-3/TRBV12-4 many - CASSDATKGYEQYF TGTGCCAGCAGCGACGCAACCAAGGGCTACGAGCAGTACTTC
TRBJ2-7 TRBV29-1 few TRBD1 CSGRQGDYEQYF TGCAGCGGTAGACAGGGGGACTACGAGCAGTACTTC